The T cell receptor beta chain under discussion was sequenced for a study of blood T cell repertoires in COVID-19. Overall study: The study drew acute and convalescent COVID-19 samples from the United States, Italy and Spain. T cells, B-cell-depleted T cells, or PBMCs provided the cDNA or gDNA that served as material.

In the original analysis: Reference gene primer amplification gave estimated nucleated cell counts. The data were produced by immunoSEQ multiplex PCR, yet TCRdb's version contains in-frame clones alone and is incomplete. D and trimming come from the DNA, and the V and J calls and clone size come from that table. Here the sample spans approximately 53,000 clones, around nine tenths being singletons. Germline lookup yields CDR1 ENHRY and CDR2 SYGVKD. This CDR3 has 14 amino acids. Losses at the gene ends were 8 bases for V and 1 base for J; bases not matched to a gene: 6. Sequencing was done on a sample of peripheral blood. The source is a woman aged 80 or over with acute or convalescent COVID-19. The chain links TRBV10-3 to TRBJ1-1, with 8 bases matching TRBD1. CDR3 sequence: CAIGDRQQNTEAFF. CDR3 nucleotides: TGTGCCATCGGGGACAGGCAGCAGAACACTGAAGCTTTCTTT.